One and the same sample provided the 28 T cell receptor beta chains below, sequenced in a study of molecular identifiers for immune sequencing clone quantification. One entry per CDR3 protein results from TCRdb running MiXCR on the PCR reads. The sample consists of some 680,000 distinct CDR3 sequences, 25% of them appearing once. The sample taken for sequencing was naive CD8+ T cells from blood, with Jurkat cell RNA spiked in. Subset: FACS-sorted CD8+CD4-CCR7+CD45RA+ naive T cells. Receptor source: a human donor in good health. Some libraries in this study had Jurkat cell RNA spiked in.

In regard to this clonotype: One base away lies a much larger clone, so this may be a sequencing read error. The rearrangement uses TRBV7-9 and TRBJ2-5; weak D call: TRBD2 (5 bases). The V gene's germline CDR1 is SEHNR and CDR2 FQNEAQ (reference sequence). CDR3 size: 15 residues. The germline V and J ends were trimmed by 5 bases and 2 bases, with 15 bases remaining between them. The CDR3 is CASSRQDSSQETQYF. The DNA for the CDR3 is TGTGCCAGCAGCCGGCAGGACTCATCACAAGAGACCCAGTACTTC. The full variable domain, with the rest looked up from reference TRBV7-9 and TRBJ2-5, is DTGVSQNPRHKITKRGQNVTFRCDPISEHNRLYWYRQTLGQGPEFLTYFQNEAQLEKSRLLSDRFSAERPKGSFSTLEIQRTEQGDSAMYLCASSRQDSSQETQYFGPGTRLLVL.

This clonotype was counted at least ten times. CDR3 nucleotide sequence: TGTGCCAGCAGCTTAGCGGAGAAGAACACCGGGGAGCTGTTTTTT. Its translation is CASSLAEKNTGELFF. The genes are TRBV7-9 and TRBJ2-2; unclear D gene. The CDR3 sequence is 15 residues long. The V gene lost 0 bases and the J gene lost 1 base, with 6 bases spanning the gap. From germline, CDR1 is SEHNR and CDR2 FQNEAQ (reference sequence).

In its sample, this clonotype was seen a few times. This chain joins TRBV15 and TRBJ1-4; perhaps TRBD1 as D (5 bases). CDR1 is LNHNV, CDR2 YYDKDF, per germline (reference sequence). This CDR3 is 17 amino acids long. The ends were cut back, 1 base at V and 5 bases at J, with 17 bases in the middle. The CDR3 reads CATSRGRRGWGNEKLFF. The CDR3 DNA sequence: TGTGCCACCAGCAGAGGACGACGGGGTTGGGGGAATGAAAAACTGTTTTTT.

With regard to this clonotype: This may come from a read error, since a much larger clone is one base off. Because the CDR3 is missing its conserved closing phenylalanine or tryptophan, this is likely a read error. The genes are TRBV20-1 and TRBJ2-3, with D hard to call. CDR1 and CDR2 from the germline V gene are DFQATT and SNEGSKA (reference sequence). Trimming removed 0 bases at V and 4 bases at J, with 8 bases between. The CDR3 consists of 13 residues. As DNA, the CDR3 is TGCAGTGCTAGAGATCGACCCCCAGATACGCAGTATATT. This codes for CSARDRPPDTQYI.

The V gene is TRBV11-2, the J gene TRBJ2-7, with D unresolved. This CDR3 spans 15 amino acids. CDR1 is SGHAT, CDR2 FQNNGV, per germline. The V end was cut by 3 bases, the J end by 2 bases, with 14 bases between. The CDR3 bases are TGTGCCAGCAGCTTGGCCCTTAACAGACCCTACGAGCAGTACTTC. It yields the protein CASSLALNRPYEQYF.

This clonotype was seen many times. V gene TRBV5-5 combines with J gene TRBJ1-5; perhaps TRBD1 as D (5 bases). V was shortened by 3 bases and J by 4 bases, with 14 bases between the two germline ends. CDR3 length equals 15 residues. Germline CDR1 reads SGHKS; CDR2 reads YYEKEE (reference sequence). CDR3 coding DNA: TGTGCCAGCAGCTCCGCGGTCGGGGGGAATCAGCCCCAGCATTTT. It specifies CASSSAVGGNQPQHF.

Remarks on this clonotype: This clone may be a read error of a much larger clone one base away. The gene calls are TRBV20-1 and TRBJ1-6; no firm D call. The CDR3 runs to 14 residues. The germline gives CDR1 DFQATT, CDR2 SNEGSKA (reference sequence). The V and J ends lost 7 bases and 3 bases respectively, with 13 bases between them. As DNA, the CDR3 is TGCAGTGTTCGCCCTGTCCTCTATAATTCACCCCTCCACTTT. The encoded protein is CSVRPVLYNSPLHF.

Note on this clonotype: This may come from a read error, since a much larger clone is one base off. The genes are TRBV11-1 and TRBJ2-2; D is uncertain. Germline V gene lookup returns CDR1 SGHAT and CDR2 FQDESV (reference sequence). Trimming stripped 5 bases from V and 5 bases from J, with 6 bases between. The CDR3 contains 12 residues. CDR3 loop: CASSPWTGELFF. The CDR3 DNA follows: TGTGCCAGCAGCCCCTGGACCGGGGAGCTGTTTTTT.

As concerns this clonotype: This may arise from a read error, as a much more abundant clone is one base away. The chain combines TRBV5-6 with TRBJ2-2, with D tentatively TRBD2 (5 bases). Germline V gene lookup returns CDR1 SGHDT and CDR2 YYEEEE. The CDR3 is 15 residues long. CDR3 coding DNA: TGTGCCAGCAGCTTGGGAGGGATGAACACCAGGGAGCTGTTTTTT. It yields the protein CASSLGGMNTRELFF.

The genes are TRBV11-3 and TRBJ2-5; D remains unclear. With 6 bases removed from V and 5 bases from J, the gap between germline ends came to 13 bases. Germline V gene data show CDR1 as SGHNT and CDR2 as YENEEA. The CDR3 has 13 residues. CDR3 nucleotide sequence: TGTGCCAGCAGTTCGGACGCACGGGAGACCCAGTACTTC. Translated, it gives CASSSDARETQYF.

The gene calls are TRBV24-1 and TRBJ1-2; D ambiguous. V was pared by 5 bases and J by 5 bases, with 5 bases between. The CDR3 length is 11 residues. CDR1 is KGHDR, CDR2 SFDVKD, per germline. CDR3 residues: CATSGSYGYTF. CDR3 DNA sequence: TGTGCCACCAGTGGCTCTTATGGCTACACCTTC.

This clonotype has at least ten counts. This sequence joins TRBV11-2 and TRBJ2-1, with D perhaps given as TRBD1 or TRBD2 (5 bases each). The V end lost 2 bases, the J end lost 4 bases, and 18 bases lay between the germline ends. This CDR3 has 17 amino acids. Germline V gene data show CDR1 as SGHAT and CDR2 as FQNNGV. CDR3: CASSLSLNRDGYNEQFF. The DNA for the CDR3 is TGTGCCAGCAGCTTATCCCTGAACCGGGACGGTTACAATGAGCAGTTCTTC.

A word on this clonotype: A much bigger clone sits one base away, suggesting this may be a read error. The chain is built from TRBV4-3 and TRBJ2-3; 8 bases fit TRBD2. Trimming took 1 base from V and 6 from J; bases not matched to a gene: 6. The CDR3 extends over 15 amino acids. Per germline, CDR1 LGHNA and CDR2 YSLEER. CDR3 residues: CASSQAAGGSDTQYF. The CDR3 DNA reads TGCGCCAGCAGCCAAGCCGCGGGAGGTTCGGATACGCAGTATTTT.

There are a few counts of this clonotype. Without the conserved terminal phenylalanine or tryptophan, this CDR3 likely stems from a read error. In nucleotides, the CDR3 is TGTGCCAGCAGCTTAGTCGGGTACAATGAGCAGTTCATC. This gives the protein CASSLVGYNEQFI. This chain connects TRBV11-2 to TRBJ2-1; unclear D gene. From germline, CDR1 is SGHAT and CDR2 FQNNGV. This CDR3 is 13 amino acids long. V was shortened by 1 base and J by 4 bases, with 5 bases between the two germline ends.

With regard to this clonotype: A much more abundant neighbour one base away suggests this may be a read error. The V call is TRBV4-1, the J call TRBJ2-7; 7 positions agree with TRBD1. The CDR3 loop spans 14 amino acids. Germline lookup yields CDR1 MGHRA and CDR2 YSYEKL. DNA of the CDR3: TGCGCCAGCGGCCAAGTCACAGGGGCGGCCGAGCAGTACTTC. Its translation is CASGQVTGAAEQYF.

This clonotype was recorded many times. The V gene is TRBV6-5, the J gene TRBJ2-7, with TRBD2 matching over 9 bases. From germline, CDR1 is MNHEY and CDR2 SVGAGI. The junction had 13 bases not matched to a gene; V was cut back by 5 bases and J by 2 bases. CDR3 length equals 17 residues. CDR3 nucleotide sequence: TGTGCCAGCAGTCCGACGACACCGGGACTAGCAGCCTACGAGCAGTACTTC. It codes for CASSPTTPGLAAYEQYF.

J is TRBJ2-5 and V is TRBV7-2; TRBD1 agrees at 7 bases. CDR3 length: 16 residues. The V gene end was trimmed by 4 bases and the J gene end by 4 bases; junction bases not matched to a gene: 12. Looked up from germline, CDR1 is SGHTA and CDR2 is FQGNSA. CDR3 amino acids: CASSSSAGGGLETQYF. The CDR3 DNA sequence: TGTGCCAGCAGCTCCTCAGCAGGGGGTGGTTTAGAGACCCAGTACTTC.

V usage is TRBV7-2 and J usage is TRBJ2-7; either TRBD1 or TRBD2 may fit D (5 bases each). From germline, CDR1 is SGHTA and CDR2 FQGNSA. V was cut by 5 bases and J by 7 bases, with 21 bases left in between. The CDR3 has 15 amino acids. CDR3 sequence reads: CASSPSLGTQWEQYF. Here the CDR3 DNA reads TGTGCCAGCAGCCCTTCGTTGGGGACCCAGTGGGAGCAGTACTTC.

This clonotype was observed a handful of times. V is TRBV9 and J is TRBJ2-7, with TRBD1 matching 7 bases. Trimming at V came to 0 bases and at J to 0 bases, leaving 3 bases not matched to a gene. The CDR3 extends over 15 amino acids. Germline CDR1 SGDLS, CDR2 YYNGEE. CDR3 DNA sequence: TGTGCCAGCAGCGTAGAGGGGACAGTCTCCTACGAGCAGTACTTC. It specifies CASSVEGTVSYEQYF.

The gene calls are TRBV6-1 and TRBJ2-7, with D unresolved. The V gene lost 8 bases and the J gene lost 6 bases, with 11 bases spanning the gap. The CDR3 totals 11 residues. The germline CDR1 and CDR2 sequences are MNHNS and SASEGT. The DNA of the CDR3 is TGTGCCAGCCTGGTAGGGATCGAGCAGTACTTC. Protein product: CASLVGIEQYF.

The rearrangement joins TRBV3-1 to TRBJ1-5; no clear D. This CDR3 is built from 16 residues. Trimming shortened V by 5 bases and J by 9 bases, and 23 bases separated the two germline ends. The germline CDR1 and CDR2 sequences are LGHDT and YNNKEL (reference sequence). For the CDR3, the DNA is TGTGCCAGCAGCATAGAAGTGGGGAGGCCCGAACGGCCCCAGCATTTT. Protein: CASSIEVGRPERPQHF.

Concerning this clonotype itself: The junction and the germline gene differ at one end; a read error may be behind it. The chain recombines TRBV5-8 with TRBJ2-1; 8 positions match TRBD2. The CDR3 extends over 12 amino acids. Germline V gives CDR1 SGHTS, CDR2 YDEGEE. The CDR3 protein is CASSLLADAKQF. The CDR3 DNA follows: TGTGCCAGCAGCCTACTAGCGGACGCCAAGCAATTC.

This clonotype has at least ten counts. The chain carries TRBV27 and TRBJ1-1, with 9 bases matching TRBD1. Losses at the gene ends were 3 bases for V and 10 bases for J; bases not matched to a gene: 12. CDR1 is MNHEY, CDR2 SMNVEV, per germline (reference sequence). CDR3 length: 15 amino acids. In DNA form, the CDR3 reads TGTGCCAGCAGTTTGGGACAGGGCTACACTATGCGAGCTTTCTTT. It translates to CASSLGQGYTMRAFF.

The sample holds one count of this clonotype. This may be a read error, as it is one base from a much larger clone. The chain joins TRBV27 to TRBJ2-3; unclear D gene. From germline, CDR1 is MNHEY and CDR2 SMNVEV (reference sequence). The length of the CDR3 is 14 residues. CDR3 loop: CASSPPGPRDMQYF. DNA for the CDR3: TGTGCCAGCAGTCCTCCGGGTCCCAGAGATATGCAGTATTTT.

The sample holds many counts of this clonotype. The CDR3 region is CASSQDTTGRYTEAFF. The CDR3 nucleotides read TGCGCCAGCAGCCAAGATACGACAGGAAGGTACACTGAAGCTTTCTTT. V and J are TRBV4-3 and TRBJ1-1; the D gene is possibly TRBD1 (6 bases). Trimming pared 0 bases from V and 3 bases from J, leaving 14 bases between. The CDR3 has 16 residues. The germline V gene encodes CDR1 LGHNA and CDR2 YSLEER.

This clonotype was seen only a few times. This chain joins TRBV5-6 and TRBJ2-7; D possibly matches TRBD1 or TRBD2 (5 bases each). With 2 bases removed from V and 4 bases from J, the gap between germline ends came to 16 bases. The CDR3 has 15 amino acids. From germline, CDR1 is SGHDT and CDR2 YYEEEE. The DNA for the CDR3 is TGTGCCAGCAGCTTTAACCCGGGACCCCTATACGAGCAGTACTTC. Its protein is CASSFNPGPLYEQYF.

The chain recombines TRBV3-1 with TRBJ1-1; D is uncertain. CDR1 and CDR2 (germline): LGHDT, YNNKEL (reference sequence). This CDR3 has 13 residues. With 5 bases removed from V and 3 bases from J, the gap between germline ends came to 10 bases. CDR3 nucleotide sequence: TGTGCCAGCAGCTCATCTGTGGACACTGAAGCTTTCTTT. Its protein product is CASSSSVDTEAFF.

The DNA for the CDR3 is TGTGCCAGCAGCGAGAGCGGGGGTACCACAGATACGCAGTATTTT. This translates into CASSESGGTTDTQYF. The chain couples TRBV27 to TRBJ2-3; the match to TRBD2 covers 8 bases. CDR3 length equals 15 residues. Germline CDR1 reads MNHEY; CDR2 reads SMNVEV (reference sequence). After removal of 6 bases from V and 2 bases from J, the junction contained 7 bases not matched to a gene.